This TCR beta chain was captured by sequencing in a study of siplizumab effects on memory and regulatory T cells. General study results and limits: Unstimulated naive T cells seemed to show more diversity than memory cells did, and they also seemed to be among the major contributors to the alloresponse.

The V gene's germline CDR1 is SSHAT and CDR2 FNYEAQ (reference sequence). The CDR3 has 15 residues. About this clone: What it binds is not known. A junction end diverges from the germline sequence, so it may reflect a read error.

Clones were read by immunoSEQ multiplex PCR, and TCRdb kept only the in-frame ones, dropping some. The sample consists of fewer than 100,000 clones, 85% to 95% of them appearing once. The source is a human donor in good health. The source material was CD8+ T cells sorted from blood. The chain carries TRBV7-7 and TRBJ2-7; TRBD1 aligns across 7 bases. As DNA, the CDR3 is TGTGCTAGCAGCTTAGTGTGCAGGGGGTCCTACGAGCAGTACTTC. This gives the protein CASSLVCRGSYEQYF.